Listed below are T cell receptor beta chains from one sample, sequenced in a study of graft-versus-host responses after intestinal transplantation. TCRdb keeps only in-frame clones here, not all; method: immunoSEQ multiplex PCR. The sample carries around 26,000 clones, roughly 94% recorded once. Sequenced here: PBMCs, sampled 156 days after intestinal transplant. The origin of the receptors is a human patient who received an intestinal transplant, so some T cells may come from the graft donor. The CDR3 runs from the conserved cysteine through the conserved F or W. Fields, in order: CDR3 DNA, CDR3 protein, J gene, D gene, V gene, clone size. The D gene is left open where the match is weak. Some rows have no size entry. The others give once, few or many, or a class for an expanded clone.

TGTGCCAGCAGCCCGGACCACAGGTCCTACGAGCAGTACTTC CASSPDHRSYEQYF TRBJ2-7 . TRBV9 .
TGTGCCAGCAGCTTAGGTCTGACTAGCGGGGACACCGGGGAGCTGTTTTTT CASSLGLTSGDTGELFF TRBJ2-2 TRBD2 TRBV11-2 .
TGTGCTAGTGGTTCGTCCAGGGGGCGCATTGGCTCTGGGGCCAACGTCCTGACTTTC CASGSSRGRIGSGANVLTF TRBJ2-6 TRBD1 TRBV12-5 .
TGTGCCAGCAGGGGACTAGCGGGAGCCCAAACGATGAGCACCGGGGAGCTGTTTTTT CASRGLAGAQTMSTGELFF TRBJ2-2 TRBD2 TRBV7-6 .
TGTGCCAGCAGATCGACAGGGGGCGCGACAGATACGCAGTATTTT CASRSTGGATDTQYF TRBJ2-3 TRBD1 TRBV9 .
TGTGCCAGCAGTTTACACGGCAACAATCAGCCCCAGCATTTT CASSLHGNNQPQHF TRBJ1-5 . TRBV27 .
TGCGCCAGCAGCCAAGTGACGCCCGGCCGTAGGTTTAAGGATGAGCAGTTCTTC CASSQVTPGRRFKDEQFF TRBJ2-1 . TRBV4-3 once
TGTGCCAGCATTGGGATTGGGAGAGAGACCCAGTACTTC CASIGIGRETQYF TRBJ2-5 . TRBV7-8 .
TGTGCCATCGGAAACAGAGCGGGAGGGCTCTCCGAGCAGTACTTC CAIGNRAGGLSEQYF TRBJ2-7 TRBD2 TRBV10-3 .
TGCGCCAGCAGCTTGGCCTCTAGTGACTATGGCTACACCTTC CASSLASSDYGYTF TRBJ1-2 . TRBV5-1 once
TGTGCCAGCAGCTTATATGGGGACGGGGAGACCCAGTACTTC CASSLYGDGETQYF TRBJ2-5 . TRBV7-3 .
TGTGCCAGCAGCGTAGCGGGGGAGGTAGCTGAAGCTTTCTTT CASSVAGEVAEAFF TRBJ1-1 . TRBV9 .
TGTGCCAGCAGCTTAAACGGGAGCTCCTACGAGCAGTACTTC CASSLNGSSYEQYF TRBJ2-7 . TRBV11-2 .
TGTGCCAGCAGCGTAGCGGGACAGGGGGCGACCGGGGAGCTGTTTTTT CASSVAGQGATGELFF TRBJ2-2 TRBD1 TRBV9 .
TGTGCCAGCAGCCCACGACAGGGGGGGCACACCGGGGAGCTGTTTTTT CASSPRQGGHTGELFF TRBJ2-2 TRBD1 TRBV4-2 .
TGTGCCAGCGGGGGAGCGGGGCGTCTTGAGACCCAGTACTTC CASGGAGRLETQYF TRBJ2-5 TRBD2 TRBV9 .
TGCGCCAGCAGCCACCAACCCCCCGGACTAGCGGGAGGGGGTGAGCAGTACTTC CASSHQPPGLAGGGEQYF TRBJ2-7 TRBD2 TRBV4-1 .
TGTGCCAGCAGCCTTGGGGGCGAAAAACTGTTTTTT CASSLGGEKLFF TRBJ1-4 . TRBV6-5 .
TGTGCCAGCAGCTTGGTATCTAAGTATACAGATACGCAGTATTTT CASSLVSKYTDTQYF TRBJ2-3 . TRBV5-4 .
TGTGCCAGCTCACCACTGACTAGCGGGGACAATGAGCAGTTCTTC CASSPLTSGDNEQFF TRBJ2-1 TRBD2 TRBV18 .
TGTGCCAGCAGCTTTAGTGGACTAGGGGGTTTTGAGGAGCAGTTCTTC CASSFSGLGGFEEQFF TRBJ2-1 . TRBV11-3 .
TGTGCCAGTAGTAGGGGGGTATACGAGCAGTACTTC CASSRGVYEQYF TRBJ2-7 . TRBV19 .
TGTGCCAGCAGCCAGGAGGGGGAGCAGTACTTC CASSQEGEQYF TRBJ2-7 . TRBV11-1 .
TGTGCCAGCAGCCAAGATAGTAGGACTAGCGGCTACAATGAGCAGTTCTTC CASSQDSRTSGYNEQFF TRBJ2-1 TRBD2 TRBV4-2 .
TGCGCCAGCAGCTTGTCGGGGGATTCTGGAAACACCATATATTTT CASSLSGDSGNTIYF TRBJ1-3 . TRBV5-1 .
TGTGCCAGCAGCACAAATAAGGGGGGGACAGGAGGCTATGAGGCTTTCTTT CASSTNKGGTGGYEAFF TRBJ1-1 TRBD1 TRBV7-9 .
TGCGCCAGCAGCCAAGATTTTCTCTCCTACGAGCAGTACTTC CASSQDFLSYEQYF TRBJ2-7 . TRBV4-1 .
TGTGCCAGCATCAGCGGGAGGTTTTACTACGAGCAGTACTTC CASISGRFYYEQYF TRBJ2-7 TRBD2 TRBV28 .
TGCGCCAGCAGCCAAGGCAGGGGGGTAATTCTCCCCTACGAGCAGTACTTC CASSQGRGVILPYEQYF TRBJ2-7 . TRBV4-1 .
TGCGCCAGCAGCAGAACAGGGGGCGTACGTGAAAAACTGTTTTTT CASSRTGGVREKLFF TRBJ1-4 TRBD1 TRBV5-1 .
TGTGCCAGTAGTATAGTTGGGGCAGACACCAGGGTTTACTATGGCTACACCTTC CASSIVGADTRVYYGYTF TRBJ1-2 . TRBV19 .
TGTGCCAGCAGCTTGGTTGGGGCAGGGGGCGATGAGCAGTTCTTC CASSLVGAGGDEQFF TRBJ2-1 TRBD1 TRBV5-6 .
TGCGCCAGCAGCTCCGACAGCTATGGCTACACCTTC CASSSDSYGYTF TRBJ1-2 . TRBV5-1 .
TGTGCCAGCCAGGGACAGGGAACCTATGGCTACACCTTC CASQGQGTYGYTF TRBJ1-2 TRBD1 TRBV25-1 .
TGTGCCAGTAGTTCAGGACTCTGGAGCTCCTACGAGCAGTACTTC CASSSGLWSSYEQYF TRBJ2-7 . TRBV19 .
TGCGCCAGCAGCTTCGACTTTCGTATCTCCGGTGTACCCCTCCACTTT CASSFDFRISGVPLHF TRBJ1-6 . TRBV5-1 .
TGTGCCAGCTCACCTGGGACAGCTCAAGAGACCCAGTACTTC CASSPGTAQETQYF TRBJ2-5 TRBD1 TRBV18 .
TGCAGCGTCGGGGGGCGACTAGCCATCACAGATACGCAGTATTTT CSVGGRLAITDTQYF TRBJ2-3 . TRBV29-1 few
TGTGCCAGCAGCCCCACAGGGCTCTATGGCTACACCTTC CASSPTGLYGYTF TRBJ1-2 . TRBV4-2 once
TGTGCCAGCAGTTACTCCGGACAGATCTACGAGCAGTACTTC CASSYSGQIYEQYF TRBJ2-7 . TRBV6-6 once
TGCAGCGTTGAAGATGGACAGGGGTTTTACGAGCAGTACTTC CSVEDGQGFYEQYF TRBJ2-7 TRBD1 TRBV29-1 .
TGTGCCAGCAGTTTAGGGACTAGCGGGGTCAATGAGCAGTTCTTC CASSLGTSGVNEQFF TRBJ2-1 TRBD2 TRBV27 .
TGTGCCAGCAGTGACCCCGGGACAGGGGCCTATGGCTACACCTTC CASSDPGTGAYGYTF TRBJ1-2 TRBD1 TRBV6-1 .
TGTGCCAGCAGTTTACCGGGGGGAAACACTGAAGCTTTCTTT CASSLPGGNTEAFF TRBJ1-1 . TRBV27 .
TGCGCCAGCAGCCAAGCCGACAGCAATCAGCCCCAGCATTTT CASSQADSNQPQHF TRBJ1-5 . TRBV4-1 .
TGTGCCAGCAGTGAGACTAGCGGGAGAGTTACAGGCAATGAGCAGTTCTTC CASSETSGRVTGNEQFF TRBJ2-1 TRBD2 TRBV25-1 .
TGTGCCAGTAGCTCGGGACAGGGGAACACTGAAGCTTTCTTT CASSSGQGNTEAFF TRBJ1-1 TRBD1 TRBV19 .
TGTGCCAGCAAATGGGGGGATCAGCCCCAGCATTTT CASKWGDQPQHF TRBJ1-5 . TRBV28 .
TGCGCCAGCAGCCACAAAAGCGGGGGGGACTACAATGAGCAGTTCTTC CASSHKSGGDYNEQFF TRBJ2-1 TRBD2 TRBV4-3 .
TGTGCCTGGAGTGTGGAGACTAGCGGGAGCACAGATACGCAGTATTTT CAWSVETSGSTDTQYF TRBJ2-3 TRBD2 TRBV30 .
TGTGCCAGCAGTGCGATCGATTACGCAGATACGCAGTATTTT CASSAIDYADTQYF TRBJ2-3 . TRBV2 .
TGCGCCAGCAGTGAGGTACCTAACGATAGCAATCAGCCCCAGCATTTT CASSEVPNDSNQPQHF TRBJ1-5 . TRBV10-1 .
TGTGCCAGCAGTTACGGACAGGGGTTTCACGGCTACACCTTC CASSYGQGFHGYTF TRBJ1-2 TRBD1 TRBV6-5 .
TGTGCCAGCAGTTTAGCGGGAGGGCCTGGTGAGCAGTTCTTC CASSLAGGPGEQFF TRBJ2-1 TRBD2 TRBV27 .